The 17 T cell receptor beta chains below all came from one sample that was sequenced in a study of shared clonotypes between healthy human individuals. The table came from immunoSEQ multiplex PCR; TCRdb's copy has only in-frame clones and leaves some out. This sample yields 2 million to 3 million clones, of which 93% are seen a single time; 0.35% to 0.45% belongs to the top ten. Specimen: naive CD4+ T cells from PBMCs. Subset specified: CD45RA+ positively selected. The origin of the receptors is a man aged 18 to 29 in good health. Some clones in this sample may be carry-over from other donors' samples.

The CDR3 reads CASSGGLAGGPRAYNEQFF. CDR3 DNA sequence: TGTGCCAGCAGCGGAGGACTAGCGGGAGGGCCTCGGGCTTACAATGAGCAGTTCTTC. This chain uses TRBV9 with TRBJ2-1; 15 nucleotides match TRBD2. From germline, CDR1 is SGDLS and CDR2 YYNGEE. With 3 bases clipped from V and 4 bases from J, the junction kept 11 bases outside the gene matches. CDR3 length: 19 amino acids.

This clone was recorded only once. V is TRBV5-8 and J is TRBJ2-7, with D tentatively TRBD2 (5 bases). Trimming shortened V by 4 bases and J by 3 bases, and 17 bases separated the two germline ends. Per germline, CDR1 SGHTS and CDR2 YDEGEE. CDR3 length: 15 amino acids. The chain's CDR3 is CASSIAGVSGYEQYF. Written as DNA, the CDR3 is TGTGCCAGCAGCATAGCCGGGGTGAGTGGCTACGAGCAGTACTTC.

CDR3 sequence reads: CATSSPGTVYNEQFF. The CDR3 coding sequence is TGTGCCACCAGCAGTCCCGGGACCGTCTACAATGAGCAGTTCTTC. The chain has TRBV15 and TRBJ2-1; D is perhaps TRBD1 or TRBD2 (5 bases each). Trimming left V 3 bases short and J 3 bases short, with 12 bases between. This CDR3 region has 15 residues. In germline, CDR1 is LNHNV, CDR2 YYDKDF (reference sequence). Complete variable domain (other parts from reference TRBV15 and TRBJ2-1): DAMVIQNPRYQVTQFGKPVTLSCSQTLNHNVMYWYQQKSSQAPKLLFHYYDKDFNNEADTPDNFQSRRPNTSFCFLDIRSPGLGDTAMYLCATSSPGTVYNEQFFGPGTRLTVL.

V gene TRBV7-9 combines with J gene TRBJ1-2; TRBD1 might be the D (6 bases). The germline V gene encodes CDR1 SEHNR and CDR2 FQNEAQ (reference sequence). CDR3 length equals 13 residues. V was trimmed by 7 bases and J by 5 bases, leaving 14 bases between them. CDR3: CASTRDRPYGYTF. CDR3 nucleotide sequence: TGTGCCAGCACCAGAGACAGGCCTTATGGCTACACCTTC.

In DNA, the CDR3 is TGTGCCATCAGATCTGACAGGGGAGTTGAAAAACTGTTTTTT. This codes for CAIRSDRGVEKLFF. The genes are TRBV10-3 and TRBJ1-4; 8 bases line up with TRBD1. CDR1 is ENHRY, CDR2 SYGVKD, per germline. The CDR3 sequence is 14 residues long. J gave up 7 bases and V 6 bases, and 7 bases lay outside the gene matches.

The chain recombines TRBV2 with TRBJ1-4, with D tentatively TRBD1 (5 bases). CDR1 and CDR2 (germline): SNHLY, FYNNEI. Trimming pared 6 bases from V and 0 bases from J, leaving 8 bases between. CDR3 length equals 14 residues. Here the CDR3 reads CASSPQATNEKLFF. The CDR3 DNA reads TGTGCCAGCAGCCCACAGGCAACTAATGAAAAACTGTTTTTT.

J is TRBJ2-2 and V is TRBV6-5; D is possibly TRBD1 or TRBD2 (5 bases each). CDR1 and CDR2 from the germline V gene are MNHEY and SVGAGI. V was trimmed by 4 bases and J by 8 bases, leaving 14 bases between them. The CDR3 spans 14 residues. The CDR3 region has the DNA TGTGCCAGCAGTTCCCCCTCTGGGGGTGGGGAGCTGTTTTTT. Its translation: CASSSPSGGGELFF.

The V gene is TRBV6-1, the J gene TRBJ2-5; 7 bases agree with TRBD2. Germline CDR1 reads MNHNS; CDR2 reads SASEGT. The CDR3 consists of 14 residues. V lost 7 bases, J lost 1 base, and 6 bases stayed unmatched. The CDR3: CASTRGSSQETQYF. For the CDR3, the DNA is TGTGCCAGCACCCGCGGGAGCTCCCAAGAGACCCAGTACTTC.

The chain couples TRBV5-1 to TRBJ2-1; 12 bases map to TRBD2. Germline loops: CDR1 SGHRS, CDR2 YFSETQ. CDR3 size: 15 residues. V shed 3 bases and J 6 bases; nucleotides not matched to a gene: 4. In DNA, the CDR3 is TGCGCCAGCAGCTCCAAGACTAGCGGGAGCAATGAGCAGTTCTTC. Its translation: CASSSKTSGSNEQFF.

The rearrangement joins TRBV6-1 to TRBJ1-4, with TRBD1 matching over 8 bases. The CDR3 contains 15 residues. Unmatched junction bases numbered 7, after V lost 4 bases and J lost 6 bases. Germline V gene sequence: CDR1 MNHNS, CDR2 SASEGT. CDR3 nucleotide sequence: TGTGCCAGCAGTGTCCCCGGGACAGGTTATGAAAAACTGTTTTTT. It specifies CASSVPGTGYEKLFF.

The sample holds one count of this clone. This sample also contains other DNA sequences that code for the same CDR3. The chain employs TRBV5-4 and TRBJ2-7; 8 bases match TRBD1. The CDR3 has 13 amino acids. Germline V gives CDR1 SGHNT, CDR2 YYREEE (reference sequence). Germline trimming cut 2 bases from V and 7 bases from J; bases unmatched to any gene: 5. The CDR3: CASSFTGGGEQYF. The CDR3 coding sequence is TGTGCCAGCAGCTTTACAGGGGGTGGTGAGCAGTACTTC.

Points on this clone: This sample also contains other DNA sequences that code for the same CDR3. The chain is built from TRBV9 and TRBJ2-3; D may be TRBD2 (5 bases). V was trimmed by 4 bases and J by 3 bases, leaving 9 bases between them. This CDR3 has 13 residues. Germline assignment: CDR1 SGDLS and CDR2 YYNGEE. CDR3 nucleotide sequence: TGTGCCAGCAGCCCCCGGGGTACAGATACGCAGTATTTT. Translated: CASSPRGTDTQYF. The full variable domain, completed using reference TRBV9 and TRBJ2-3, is DSGVTQTPKHLITATGQRVTLRCSPRSGDLSVYWYQQSLDQGLQFLIQYYNGEERAKGNILERFSAQQFPDLHSELNLSSLELGDSALYFCASSPRGTDTQYFGPGTRLTVL.

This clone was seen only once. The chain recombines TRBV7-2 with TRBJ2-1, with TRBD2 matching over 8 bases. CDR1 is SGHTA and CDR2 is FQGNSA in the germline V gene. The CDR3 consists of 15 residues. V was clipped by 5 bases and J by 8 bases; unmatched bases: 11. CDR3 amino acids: CASSPPGLGLDEQFF. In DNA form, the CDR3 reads TGTGCCAGCAGCCCACCGGGACTAGGTCTCGATGAGCAGTTCTTC.

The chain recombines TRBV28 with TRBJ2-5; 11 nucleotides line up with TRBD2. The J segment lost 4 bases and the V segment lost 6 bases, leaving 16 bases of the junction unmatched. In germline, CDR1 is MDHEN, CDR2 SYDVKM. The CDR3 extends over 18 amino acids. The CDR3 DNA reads TGTGCCAGCAGGGTTATGGCGGCTAGCGGGAGGATCGGAGAGACCCAGTACTTC. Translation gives CASRVMAASGRIGETQYF.

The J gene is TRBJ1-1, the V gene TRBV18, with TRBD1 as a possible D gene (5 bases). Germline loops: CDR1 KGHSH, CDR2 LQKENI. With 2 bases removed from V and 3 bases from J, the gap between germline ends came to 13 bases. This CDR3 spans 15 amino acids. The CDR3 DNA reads TGTGCCAGCTCACCAGTAGGTCAGGGTGACACTGAAGCTTTCTTT. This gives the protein CASSPVGQGDTEAFF.

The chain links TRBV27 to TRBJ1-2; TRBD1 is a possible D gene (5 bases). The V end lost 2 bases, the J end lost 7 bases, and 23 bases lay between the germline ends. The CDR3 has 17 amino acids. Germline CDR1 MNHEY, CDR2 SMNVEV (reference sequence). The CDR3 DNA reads TGTGCCAGCAGTTTACACCCCGGCGGGGCGAGGAAGTTTGGCTACACCTTC. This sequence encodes CASSLHPGGARKFGYTF.

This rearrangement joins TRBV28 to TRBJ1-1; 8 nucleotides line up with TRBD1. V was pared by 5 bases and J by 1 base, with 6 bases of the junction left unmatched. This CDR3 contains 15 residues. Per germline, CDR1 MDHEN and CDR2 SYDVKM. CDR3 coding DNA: TGTGCCAGCAGTCCATGGGACAGGCGGAACACTGAAGCTTTCTTT. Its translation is CASSPWDRRNTEAFF.